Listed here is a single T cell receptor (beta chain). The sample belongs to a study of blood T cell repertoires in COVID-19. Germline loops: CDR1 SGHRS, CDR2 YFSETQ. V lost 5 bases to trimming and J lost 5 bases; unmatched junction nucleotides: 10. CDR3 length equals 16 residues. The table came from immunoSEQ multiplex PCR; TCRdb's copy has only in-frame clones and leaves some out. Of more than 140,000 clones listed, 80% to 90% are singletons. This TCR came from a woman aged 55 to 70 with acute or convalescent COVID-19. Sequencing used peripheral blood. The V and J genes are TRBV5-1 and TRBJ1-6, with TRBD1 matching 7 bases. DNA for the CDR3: TGCGCCAGCAGGACTATCGGACAGGCCAATAATTCACCCCTCCACTTT. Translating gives CASRTIGQANNSPLHF.